This T cell receptor (beta chain) was profiled in a study of T cell responses to AZD1222 COVID-19 vaccine (dated by TCRdb to about 2021). As for the study more broadly: A total of 233 trial participants underwent TCR sequencing, of whom about 210 had received two doses of AZD1222 and about 26 had received two doses of the MenACWY control vaccine. Trial participants were enrolled by age into 18-55, 56-69 and 70-plus year subgroups, with roughly 160, 29 and 62 TCR-sequenced participants respectively.

The CDR3 spans 14 residues, from the cysteine through the phenylalanine. The kept DNA is CDR3 alone, 42 bases in frame from the first base. V loses 8 bases of germline sequence and J loses 3 bases, and the interval between the two ends is 17 bases. The germline V gene specifies SGHAT as CDR1 and FQNNGV as CDR2. The CDR3 regions of human TCRbeta chains were analyzed by immunosequencing. The authors' pipeline ran thus. Repertoire TCRs were checked for matches against a reference library of SARS-CoV-2-specific TCRs that had been generated using the MIRA antigen-specificity platform. Breadth was defined as the fraction of unique TCRs that were SARS-CoV-2-associated. Depth was defined as the fraction of total T cells that were SARS-CoV-2-associated. Using the MIRA data, each spike-specific TCR was mapped to the spike region that the TCR reacts to and placed in a CD4 or CD8 class. Log10-transformed breadth and depth values were compared by one-way ANOVA with Sidak's multiple comparisons tests. Not all clones reach the TCRdb copy of this immuneACCESS table, which keeps in-frame sequences only. Checked studies attribute under half of the gap to unresolved V genes and leave the rest unexplained. V and J calls and clone size are those listed in that table; D and trimming were worked out from the DNA. The sample yields 120,000 or so clones; roughly 84% were counted once. Of the sample, about 25% is held by the ten largest clones.

Results and caveats for the whole study, not just this receptor: Participants were mostly white British and included more females than males, and it was suggested by the authors that clonal diversity may have been underestimated. Only five or six AZD1222 recipients were SARS-CoV-2 seropositive at baseline, limiting conclusions about previously exposed vaccinees. The 56-69-year group was small, and its depth increase did not reach significance, likely because of low power. Spike-specific TCR breadth and depth rose significantly after two AZD1222 doses compared with day 0 and with MenACWY recipients. Vaccine-associated CD4 TCRs spanned the whole spike protein, with dominant responses in regions 160-218 and 743-854. Because no day 14 peak-response samples were available, the repertoires could be characterized only after the peak T cell response. Nearly half of unique spike-specific TCRs reportedly recognized epitopes outside regions mutated in the B.1.351 and B.1.1.7 variants.

The time point label here, explained by the study, means: about 28 days (+/-7) after the second vaccine dose. AZD1222 recipients with second doses at about 4 weeks or about 12 weeks were pooled, because spike-specific TCR depth and breadth did not differ between schedules. Samples from vaccinated people were obtained from the UK trials COV001 and COV002, which included a single-blind randomized controlled phase 2/3 trial of AZD1222 (ChAdOx1 nCoV-19) in healthy adults. Trial participant PBMC samples were collected at day 0 and day 28 after the second dose for TCRbeta chain sequencing. Notes on this clone: Which antigen it targets is not known. It has no much larger one-base neighbor in the sample; base qualities were not kept.

The specimen was peripheral blood, collected 28 days after the second AZD1222 dose. The sequence was collected from an adult who received the AZD1222 COVID-19 vaccine. The V and J genes are TRBV11-2 and TRBJ2-7, with a tentative D gene TRBD1 over 6 matching bases. The CDR3 region: CASRDPRRGYEQYF. At the DNA level, the sequence is TGTGCCAGCCGGGACCCACGCAGGGGCTACGAGCAGTACTTC.